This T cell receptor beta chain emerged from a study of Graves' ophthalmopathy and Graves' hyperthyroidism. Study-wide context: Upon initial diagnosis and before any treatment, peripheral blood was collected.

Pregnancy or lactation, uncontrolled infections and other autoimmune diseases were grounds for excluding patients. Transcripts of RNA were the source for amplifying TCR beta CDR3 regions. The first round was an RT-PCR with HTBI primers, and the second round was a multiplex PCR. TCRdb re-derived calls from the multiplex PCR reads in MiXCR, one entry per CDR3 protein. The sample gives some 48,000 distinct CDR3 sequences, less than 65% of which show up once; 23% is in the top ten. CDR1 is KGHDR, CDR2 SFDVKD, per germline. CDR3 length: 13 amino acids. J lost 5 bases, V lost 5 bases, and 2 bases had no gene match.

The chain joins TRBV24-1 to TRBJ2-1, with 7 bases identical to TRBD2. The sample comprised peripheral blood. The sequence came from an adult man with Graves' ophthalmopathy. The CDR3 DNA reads TGTGCCACCAGTGGCCTAGCGGACAATGAGCAGTTCTTC. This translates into CATSGLADNEQFF.